Below, 5 T cell receptor beta chains from the same sample are listed, as sequenced in a study of cytomegalovirus exposure and HLA in healthy donors. In the PCR, 60 Vbeta and 13 Jbeta primers were used. The method was immunoSEQ multiplex PCR; TCRdb's version includes in-frame clones alone and lacks a portion of them. Found here are roughly 110,000 clones, more than 60% of them singletons; the top ten hold about 2.5%. The sequenced material came from PBMCs. These TCRs come from a man aged 40-50 years in good health and CMV-seronegative.

The chain employs TRBV2 and TRBJ2-3, with 10 bases lining up with TRBD2. The CDR3 runs to 15 residues. Germline CDR1 reads SNHLY; CDR2 reads FYNNEI. Unmatched junction bases numbered 4, after V lost 4 bases and J lost 3 bases. The CDR3 region has the DNA TGTGCCAGCAGTGTGAGCGGGGGGGTAACAGATACGCAGTATTTT. It codes for CASSVSGGVTDTQYF.

The chain recombines TRBV5-1 with TRBJ1-2; TRBD1 matches 7 bases. The germline CDR1 and CDR2 sequences are SGHRS and YFSETQ. Germline trimming cut 2 bases from V and 7 bases from J; bases unmatched to any gene: 17. The CDR3 is 17 amino acids. The CDR3 DNA follows: TGCGCCAGCAGCTTAGTACCCGGGACAGACGGCTCGGGTGGCTACACCTTC. Amino acids: CASSLVPGTDGSGGYTF.

This clone has more than one count but fewer than ten. The genes are TRBV6-5 and TRBJ2-5, with D possibly matching TRBD2 (5 bases). V lost 6 bases and J lost 1, with 9 bases in between. Germline assignment: CDR1 MNHEY and CDR2 SVGAGI. This CDR3 contains 13 residues. CDR3 bases: TGTGCCAGCAGCCGAGGGTTCCAAGAGACCCAGTACTTC. Translation gives CASSRGFQETQYF.

The gene calls are TRBV4-1 and TRBJ1-4; D ambiguous. Germline values: CDR1 MGHRA, CDR2 YSYEKL. The CDR3 contains 15 residues. V lost 0 bases and J 10 bases, leaving 15 bases between the germline ends. The CDR3: CASSQDAGNSRKLFF. In DNA form, the CDR3 reads TGCGCCAGCAGCCAAGATGCGGGCAATTCTCGAAAACTGTTTTTT.

This chain links TRBV2 with TRBJ2-7; the match to TRBD1 covers 7 bases. The germline V gene has CDR1 SNHLY and CDR2 FYNNEI. Trimming took 3 bases from V and 2 from J; bases not matched to a gene: 7. The CDR3 consists of 15 residues. The CDR3 spells CASSDLGTATYEQYF. The CDR3 DNA follows: TGTGCCAGCAGTGATTTGGGGACAGCCACCTACGAGCAGTACTTC. Full variable domain (missing parts from reference TRBV2 and TRBJ2-7): EPEVTQTPSHQVTQMGQEVILRCVPISNHLYFYWYRQILGQKVEFLVSFYNNEISEKSEIFDDQFSVERPDGSNFTLKIRSTKLEDSAMYFCASSDLGTATYEQYFGPGTRLTVT.